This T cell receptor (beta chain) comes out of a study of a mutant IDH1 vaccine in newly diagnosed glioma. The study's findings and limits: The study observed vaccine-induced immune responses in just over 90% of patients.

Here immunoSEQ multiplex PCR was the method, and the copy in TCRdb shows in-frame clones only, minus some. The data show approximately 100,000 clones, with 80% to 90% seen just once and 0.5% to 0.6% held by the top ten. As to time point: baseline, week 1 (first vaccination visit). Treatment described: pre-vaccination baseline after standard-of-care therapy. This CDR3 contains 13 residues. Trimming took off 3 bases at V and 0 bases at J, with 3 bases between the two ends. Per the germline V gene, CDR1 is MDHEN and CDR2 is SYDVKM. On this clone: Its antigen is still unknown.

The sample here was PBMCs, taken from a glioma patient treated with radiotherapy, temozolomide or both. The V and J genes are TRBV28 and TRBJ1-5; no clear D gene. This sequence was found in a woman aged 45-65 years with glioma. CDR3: CASSLYSNQPQHF. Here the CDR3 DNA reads TGTGCCAGCAGTTTGTATAGCAATCAGCCCCAGCATTTT.